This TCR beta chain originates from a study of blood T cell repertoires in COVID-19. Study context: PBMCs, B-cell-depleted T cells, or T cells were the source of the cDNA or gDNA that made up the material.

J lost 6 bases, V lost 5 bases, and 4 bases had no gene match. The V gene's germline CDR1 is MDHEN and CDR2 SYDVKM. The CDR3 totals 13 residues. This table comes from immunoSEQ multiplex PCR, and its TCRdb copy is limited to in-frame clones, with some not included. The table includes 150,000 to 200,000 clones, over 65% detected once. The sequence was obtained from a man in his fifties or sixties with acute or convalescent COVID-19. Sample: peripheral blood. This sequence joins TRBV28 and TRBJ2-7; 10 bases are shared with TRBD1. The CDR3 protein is CASSRGQGGEQYF. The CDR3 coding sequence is TGTGCCAGCAGTAGAGGACAGGGGGGCGAGCAGTACTTC.